The 15 T cell receptor beta chains below come from one sample, sequenced in a study of blood T cell repertoires in COVID-19. The table came from immunoSEQ multiplex PCR; TCRdb's copy has only in-frame clones and leaves some out. The sample shows 200,000 to 250,000 clones, 70% to 90% of them seen only once. The sequenced material came from PBMCs or T cells enriched from blood (not recorded which). The receptors originated from a woman aged 50 to 60 with acute COVID-19.

This clone has just one count. This rearrangement joins TRBV13 to TRBJ2-3; possible D gene TRBD1, 5 bases. The CDR3 is 17 residues long. The germline V and J ends were trimmed by 1 base and 1 base, with 15 bases remaining between them. The germline V gene encodes CDR1 PRHDT and CDR2 FYEKMQ (reference sequence). Written as DNA, the CDR3 is TGTGCCAGCAGCTTAGAGGCAGGTCCCAGGGGCACAGATACGCAGTATTTT. Encoded protein: CASSLEAGPRGTDTQYF.

The chain links TRBV27 to TRBJ1-5; TRBD1 matches 11 bases. CDR1 and CDR2 (germline): MNHEY, SMNVEV (reference sequence). V trimming: 5 bases; J trimming: 2 bases; junction bases outside the gene matches: 5. The CDR3 sequence is 16 residues long. This chain's CDR3 is CASSGQGALGNQPQHF. The CDR3 coding sequence is TGTGCCAGCAGTGGACAGGGGGCGCTAGGCAATCAGCCCCAGCATTTT.

The gene calls are TRBV28 and TRBJ2-2, with D perhaps TRBD2 (6 bases). The germline V gene encodes CDR1 MDHEN and CDR2 SYDVKM. CDR3 length: 14 amino acids. Trimming cost V 5 bases and J 5 bases, with 12 bases left between them. The CDR3 DNA reads TGTGCCAGCAGTCTTTATGGGGGGACCGGGGAGCTGTTTTTT. Translating it yields CASSLYGGTGELFF.

The chain recombines TRBV5-8 with TRBJ1-1; D may be TRBD1 (6 bases). The ends were cut back, 5 bases at V and 8 bases at J, with 16 bases in the middle. The CDR3 is 13 residues long. CDR1 is SGHTS and CDR2 is YDEGEE in the germline V gene. In nucleotides, the CDR3 is TGTGCCAGCAGGAGGGGGTCGGCAGGAGAAGCTTTCTTT. Protein: CASRRGSAGEAFF. Complete variable domain (other parts from reference TRBV5-8 and TRBJ1-1): EAGVTQSPTHLIKTRGQQATLRCSPISGHTSVYWYQQALGLGLQFLLWYDEGEERNRGNFPPRFSGRQFPNYSSELNVNALELEDSALYLCASRRGSAGEAFFGQGTRLTVV.

The genes are TRBV6-5 and TRBJ1-2; weak D call: TRBD1 (5 bases). The CDR3 has 15 residues. Germline V gene sequence: CDR1 MNHEY, CDR2 SVGAGI. Trimming left V 5 bases short and J 2 bases short, with 15 bases between. CDR3: CASSPQEAGNYGYTF. The CDR3 DNA reads as TGTGCCAGCAGTCCCCAGGAAGCAGGGAACTATGGCTACACCTTC.

V usage is TRBV28 and J usage is TRBJ1-6, with D unresolved. Germline CDR1 reads MDHEN; CDR2 reads SYDVKM. The CDR3 is 12 amino acids. V was clipped by 3 bases and J by 13 bases, with 10 bases between them. DNA of the CDR3: TGTGCCAGCAGTTTCTCCGTTAATCCCCTCCACTTT. Translating it yields CASSFSVNPLHF.

The chain uses TRBV7-9 and TRBJ1-4; no clear D gene. CDR1 SEHNR and CDR2 FQNEAQ come from the germline V gene (reference sequence). The V end lost 2 bases, the J end lost 0 bases, and 7 bases lay between the germline ends. This CDR3 region has 15 residues. The CDR3 DNA sequence: TGTGCCAGCAGCTTACCACAAGCAACTAATGAAAAACTGTTTTTT. Translating it yields CASSLPQATNEKLFF.

The V gene is TRBV28, the J gene TRBJ1-2; D gene unclear. The CDR3 extends over 15 amino acids. V was trimmed by 2 bases and J by 2 bases, leaving 12 bases between them. CDR1 is MDHEN and CDR2 is SYDVKM in the germline V gene. The CDR3 loop reads CASSLLSTGNYGYTF. The CDR3, as DNA: TGTGCCAGCAGTTTACTTTCTACGGGGAACTATGGCTACACCTTC.

V usage is TRBV7-9 and J usage is TRBJ2-7; perhaps TRBD1 as D (5 bases). Per the germline V gene, CDR1 is SEHNR and CDR2 is FQNEAQ (reference sequence). Trimming left V 5 bases short and J 4 bases short, with 21 bases between. The CDR3 extends over 16 amino acids. The CDR3 here is CASSLFRGQRIYEQYF. The CDR3 nucleotides are TGTGCCAGCAGCCTGTTTCGAGGACAACGGATATACGAGCAGTACTTC.

This sequence joins TRBV3-1 (or the pseudogene TRBV3-2) and TRBJ2-5; D perhaps matches TRBD2 (5 bases). Trimming pared 6 bases from V and 4 bases from J, leaving 12 bases between. This CDR3 is 13 amino acids long. Per germline, CDR1 LGHDT and CDR2 YNNKEL (reference sequence). The CDR3 reads CASRPPEGETQYF. The CDR3 nucleotides are TGTGCCAGCAGGCCCCCAGAGGGAGAGACCCAGTACTTC.

The rearrangement links TRBV28 to TRBJ2-2, with D possibly being TRBD1 (6 bases). CDR3 length: 15 amino acids. Trimming pared 6 bases from V and 0 bases from J, leaving 11 bases between. Per the germline V gene, CDR1 is MDHEN and CDR2 is SYDVKM. CDR3 loop: CASRYRASNTGELFF. CDR3 nucleotide sequence: TGTGCCAGCAGATACAGGGCCTCGAACACCGGGGAGCTGTTTTTT.

This sequence joins TRBV28 and TRBJ2-5; 7 bases agree with TRBD1. Germline CDR1 reads MDHEN; CDR2 reads SYDVKM. J lost 4 bases, V lost 4 bases, and 9 bases had no gene match. The CDR3 runs to 15 residues. Here the CDR3 DNA reads TGTGCCAGCAGTTCTACAGGGGCAGGGGGAGAGACCCAGTACTTC. Encoded protein: CASSSTGAGGETQYF.

This clone has a single count. The rearrangement uses TRBV18 and TRBJ1-1; D remains unclear. Germline CDR1 KGHSH, CDR2 LQKENI. The CDR3 sequence is 12 residues long. Trimming shortened V by 2 bases and J by 6 bases, and 7 bases separated the two germline ends. This chain's CDR3 is CASSPGLPEAFF. Written as DNA, the CDR3 is TGTGCCAGCTCACCAGGACTCCCTGAAGCTTTCTTT.

This chain uses TRBV9 with TRBJ1-2, with 10 bases aligning to TRBD1. Per the germline V gene, CDR1 is SGDLS and CDR2 is YYNGEE. CDR3 length equals 16 residues. Unmatched junction bases numbered 8, after V lost 4 bases and J lost 2 bases. CDR3 DNA sequence: TGTGCCAGCAGCCTCCCTCGGGACAGGGGAAACTATGGCTACACCTTC. This translates into CASSLPRDRGNYGYTF.

V and J are TRBV3-1 (or the pseudogene TRBV3-2) and TRBJ2-3; 9 bases align to TRBD2. The CDR3 extends over 17 amino acids. Germline trimming cut 1 base from V and 2 bases from J; bases unmatched to any gene: 7. Germline CDR1 LGHDT, CDR2 YNNKEL (reference sequence). DNA of the CDR3: TGTGCCAGCAGCCAAGCGGCTAGCGGGATACCCACAGATACGCAGTATTTT. It yields the protein CASSQAASGIPTDTQYF.